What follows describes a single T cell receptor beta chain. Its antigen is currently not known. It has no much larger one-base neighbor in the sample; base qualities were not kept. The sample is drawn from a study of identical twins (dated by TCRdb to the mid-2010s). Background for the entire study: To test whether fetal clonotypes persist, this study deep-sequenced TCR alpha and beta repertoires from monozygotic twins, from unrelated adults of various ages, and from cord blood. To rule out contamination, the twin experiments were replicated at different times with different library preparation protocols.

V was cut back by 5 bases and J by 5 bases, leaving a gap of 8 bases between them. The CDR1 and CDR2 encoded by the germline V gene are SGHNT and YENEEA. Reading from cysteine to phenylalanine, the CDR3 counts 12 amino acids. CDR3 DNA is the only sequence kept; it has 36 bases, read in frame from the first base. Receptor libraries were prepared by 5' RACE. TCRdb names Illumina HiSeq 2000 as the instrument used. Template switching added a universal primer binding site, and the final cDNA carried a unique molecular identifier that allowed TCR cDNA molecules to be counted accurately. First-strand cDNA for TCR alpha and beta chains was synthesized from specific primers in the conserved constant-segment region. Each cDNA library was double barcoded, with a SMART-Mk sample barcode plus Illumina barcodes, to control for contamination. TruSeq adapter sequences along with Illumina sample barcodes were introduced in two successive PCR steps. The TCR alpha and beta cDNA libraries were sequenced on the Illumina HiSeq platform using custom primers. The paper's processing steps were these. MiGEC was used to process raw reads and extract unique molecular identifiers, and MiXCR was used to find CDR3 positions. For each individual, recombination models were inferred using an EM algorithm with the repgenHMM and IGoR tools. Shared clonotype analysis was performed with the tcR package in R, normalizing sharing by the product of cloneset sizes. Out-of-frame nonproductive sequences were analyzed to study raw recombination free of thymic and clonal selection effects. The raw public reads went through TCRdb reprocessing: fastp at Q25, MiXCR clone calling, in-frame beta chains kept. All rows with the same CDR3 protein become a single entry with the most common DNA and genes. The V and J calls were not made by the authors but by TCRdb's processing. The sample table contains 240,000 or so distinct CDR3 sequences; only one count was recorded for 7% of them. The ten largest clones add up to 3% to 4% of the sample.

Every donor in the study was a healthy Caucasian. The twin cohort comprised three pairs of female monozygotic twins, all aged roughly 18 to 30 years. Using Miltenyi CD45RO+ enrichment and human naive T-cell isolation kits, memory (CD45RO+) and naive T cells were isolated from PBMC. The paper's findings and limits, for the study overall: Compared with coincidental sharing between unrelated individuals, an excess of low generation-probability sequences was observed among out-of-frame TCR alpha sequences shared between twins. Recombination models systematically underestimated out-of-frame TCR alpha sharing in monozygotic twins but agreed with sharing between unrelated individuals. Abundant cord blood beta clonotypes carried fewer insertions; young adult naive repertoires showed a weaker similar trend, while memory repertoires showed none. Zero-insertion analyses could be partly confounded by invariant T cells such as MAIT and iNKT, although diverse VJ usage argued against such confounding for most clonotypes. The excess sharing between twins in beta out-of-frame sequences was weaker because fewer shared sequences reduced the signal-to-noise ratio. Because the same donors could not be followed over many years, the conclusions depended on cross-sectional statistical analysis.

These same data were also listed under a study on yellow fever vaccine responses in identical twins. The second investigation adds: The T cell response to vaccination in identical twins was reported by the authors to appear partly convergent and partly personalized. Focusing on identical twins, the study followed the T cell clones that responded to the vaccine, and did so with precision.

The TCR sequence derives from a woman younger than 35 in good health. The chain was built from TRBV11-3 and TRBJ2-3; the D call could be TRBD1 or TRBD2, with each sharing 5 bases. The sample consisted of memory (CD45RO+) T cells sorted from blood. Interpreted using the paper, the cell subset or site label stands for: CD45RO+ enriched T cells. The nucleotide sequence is TGTGCCAGCAGCCTGGGGGAAGATACGCAGTATTTT. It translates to CASSLGEDTQYF.